This T cell receptor beta chain was recovered during a study of T cell responses to AZD1222 COVID-19 vaccine. Study-wide points: Repertoires were collected only later (after the peak T cell response had occurred). Two AZD1222 doses significantly raised spike-specific TCR breadth and depth over controls. Baseline testing showed seropositivity in only five or six AZD1222 recipients. Along spike, vaccine-associated CD4 TCRs were found throughout, with dominance at 160-218 and 743-854.

With respect to this clone: Its specificity is unknown.

This CDR3 region has 16 residues. The V end was cut by 4 bases, the J end by 3 bases, with 20 bases between. Germline lookup yields CDR1 SGHRS and CDR2 YFSETQ. The assay was immunoSEQ multiplex PCR, and TCRdb's table has in-frame clones only and misses some. The table shows over 150,000 clones, with about nine tenths occurring only once. The receptor comes from an adult in good health. The chain combines TRBV5-1 with TRBJ2-7; D is perhaps TRBD2 (6 bases). Here the sequenced sample was peripheral blood, taken on day 0 of AZD1222 vaccination. The CDR3 sequence is CASSPPPGVAIYEQYF. The CDR3 DNA follows: TGCGCCAGCAGCCCCCCTCCGGGGGTAGCGATCTACGAGCAGTACTTC.